Listed here are 21 T cell receptor beta chains from one sample, sequenced in a study of tumour-infiltrating T cells in Burkitt lymphoma. Profiling relied on immunoSEQ multiplex PCR, and the TCRdb table lists in-frame clones only, not all of them. The sample holds around 45,000 clones; around 29% are singletons and the top ten take around 3%. The sequenced sample was tumor tissue. These receptors came from a human donor with Burkitt lymphoma.

The rearrangement joins TRBV7-3 to TRBJ2-1; 8 bases agree with TRBD2. Germline CDR1 SGHTA, CDR2 FQGTGA. The CDR3 spans 14 residues. V lost 2 bases and J lost 6; bases outside the gene matches: 3. The CDR3 coding sequence is TGTGCCAGCAGCTTACTCAGCGGGGGCAATGAGCAGTTCTTC. Translating gives CASSLLSGGNEQFF.

The chain is built from TRBV7-2 and TRBJ1-1; 7 bases fit TRBD1. Looked up from germline, CDR1 is SGHTA and CDR2 is FQGNSA. The V gene end was trimmed by 5 bases and the J gene end by 7 bases; junction bases not matched to a gene: 10. CDR3 length: 14 residues. The CDR3 reads CASSVHPRDSEAFF. CDR3 nucleotide sequence: TGTGCCAGCAGCGTTCACCCCCGGGACAGTGAAGCTTTCTTT.

This chain uses TRBV5-1 with TRBJ1-1; 8 nucleotides align to TRBD1. Germline CDR1 is SGHRS and CDR2 is YFSETQ. There are 14 residues in the CDR3. V lost 2 bases and J lost 4; bases outside the gene matches: 4. The CDR3 DNA reads TGCGCCAGCAGCTTACAGGGGGGCGGCACTGAAGCTTTCTTT. This gives the protein CASSLQGGGTEAFF.

The chain joins TRBV7-8 to TRBJ2-2; TRBD2 might be the D (5 bases). The V gene's germline CDR1 is SGHVS and CDR2 FQNEAQ. The length of the CDR3 is 16 residues. With 0 bases removed from V and 5 bases from J, the gap between germline ends came to 13 bases. The CDR3 loop reads CASSLASGSRTGELFF. CDR3 bases: TGTGCCAGCAGCTTAGCTTCGGGAAGTCGGACCGGGGAGCTGTTTTTT.

V usage is TRBV21-1 and J usage is TRBJ2-7; the D segment call TRBD1 is taken from the table without a DNA check. TRBV21-1 is shown as a pseudogene. There are 15 residues in the CDR3. CDR3 residues: CASSKARDSSYEQYF. The CDR3 DNA is TGTGCCAGCAGCAAAGCCAGAGACAGCTCCTACGAGCAGTACTTC.

This clone was picked up a small number of times. The V and J genes are TRBV11-2 and TRBJ2-1; possible D gene TRBD1, 5 bases. Germline V gene sequence: CDR1 SGHAT, CDR2 FQNNGV. The CDR3 totals 15 residues. Trimming shortened V by 5 bases and J by 0 bases, and 11 bases separated the two germline ends. The CDR3 reads CASSPLGASYNEQFF. The CDR3 DNA sequence: TGTGCCAGCAGCCCTCTTGGGGCCTCCTACAATGAGCAGTTCTTC.

V and J are TRBV2 and TRBJ2-1, with TRBD1 matching over 7 bases. The CDR3 covers 14 residues. The J segment lost 6 bases and the V segment lost 7 bases, leaving 9 bases of the junction unmatched. CDR1 is SNHLY, CDR2 FYNNEI, per germline. CDR3 coding DNA: TGTGCCAGCAAGGGCAGGGGGTTGGGCAATGAGCAGTTCTTC. Translated, it gives CASKGRGLGNEQFF.

The V call is TRBV4-2, the J call TRBJ1-3, with a weak D call TRBD1 (6 bases). The CDR3 has 18 amino acids. The ends were cut back, 0 bases at V and 1 base at J, with 16 bases in the middle. Germline V gives CDR1 LGHNA, CDR2 YNFKEQ. The CDR3 DNA sequence: TGTGCCAGCAGCCAAGATGGCACAGGGAAGGGTTCTGGAAACACCATATATTTT. Translation gives CASSQDGTGKGSGNTIYF.

This clone has more than one count but fewer than ten. The V gene is TRBV4-3, the J gene TRBJ2-7, with TRBD2 matching over 8 bases. Germline CDR1 LGHNA, CDR2 YSLEER. The CDR3 loop spans 16 amino acids. J gave up 0 bases and V 3 bases, and 7 bases lay outside the gene matches. DNA for the CDR3: TGCGCCAGCAGCCACCAAGCGGGGGTCTCCTCCTACGAGCAGTACTTC. Its translation is CASSHQAGVSSYEQYF.

This clone was picked up one time. The V and J genes are TRBV9 and TRBJ1-2, with D possibly TRBD1 on 6 matching bases. This CDR3 is built from 15 residues. Germline V lookup: CDR1 SGDLS, CDR2 YYNGEE. The V gene lost 0 bases and the J gene lost 0 bases, with 9 bases spanning the gap. CDR3 protein: CASSVAGGPNYGYTF. CDR3 DNA: TGTGCCAGCAGCGTAGCGGGGGGCCCTAACTATGGCTACACCTTC.

This chain links TRBV7-8 with TRBJ2-7, with D unresolved. This CDR3 contains 12 residues. The germline CDR1 and CDR2 sequences are SGHVS and FQNEAQ. V lost 1 base, J lost 5 bases, and 6 bases lay in between. CDR3 residues: CASSLGANEQYF. CDR3 DNA sequence: TGTGCCAGCAGCTTAGGGGCCAACGAGCAGTACTTC.

The chain carries TRBV27 and TRBJ2-3; D may be TRBD1 (5 bases). CDR1 MNHEY and CDR2 SMNVEV come from the germline V gene (reference sequence). CDR3 length: 13 amino acids. Trimming cost V 4 bases and J 6 bases, with 11 bases left between them. CDR3 DNA sequence: TGTGCCAGCAGTTCAGGGTTTCGGGATACGCAGTATTTT. It is translated as CASSSGFRDTQYF.

Written as DNA, the CDR3 is TGCAGCACACAGGCGTCAACTAATGAAAAACTGTTTTTT. Its protein product is CSTQASTNEKLFF. This rearrangement joins TRBV29-1 to TRBJ1-4, with D possibly being TRBD1 (5 bases). CDR1 and CDR2 from the germline V gene are SQVTM and ANQGSEA. Trimming pared 8 bases from V and 0 bases from J, leaving 10 bases between. The CDR3 covers 13 residues.

J is TRBJ1-5 and V is TRBV25-1; D is perhaps TRBD1 (6 bases). The germline V and J ends were trimmed by 4 bases and 5 bases, with 9 bases remaining between them. The CDR3 sequence is 13 residues long. CDR1 is MGHDK and CDR2 is SYGVNS in the germline V gene. CDR3 amino acids: CASSAQGYQPQHF. As DNA, the CDR3 is TGTGCCAGCAGTGCACAGGGCTATCAGCCCCAGCATTTT.

The genes are TRBV27 and TRBJ2-5; the D gene could be TRBD1 or TRBD2 (5 bases each). Germline V gene data show CDR1 as MNHEY and CDR2 as SMNVEV (reference sequence). CDR3 length equals 14 residues. Trimming took off 3 bases at V and 7 bases at J, with 15 bases between the two ends. The DNA of the CDR3 is TGTGCCAGCAGTTTCCAGGGACCGGGTTGGACCCAGTACTTC. Translating gives CASSFQGPGWTQYF.

V and J are TRBV6-6 and TRBJ2-7; maybe TRBD2 (5 bases). V was clipped by 6 bases and J by 4 bases, with 19 bases between them. CDR1 MNHNY and CDR2 SVGAGI come from the germline V gene (reference sequence). The CDR3 totals 15 residues. In DNA form, the CDR3 reads TGTGCCAGCAGCCCCGACGGACTGGGTAATTACGAGCAGTACTTC. This encodes CASSPDGLGNYEQYF.

V gene TRBV4-3 combines with J gene TRBJ1-2; the D gene is possibly TRBD1 (5 bases). The length of the CDR3 is 17 residues. Germline V gene lookup returns CDR1 LGHNA and CDR2 YSLEER. Between the trimmed V and J ends, which lost 5 bases and 1 base, there was a span of 20 bases. CDR3 DNA: TGCGCCAGCAGCATTTATGGGGGACGGGGACTTAACTATGGCTACACCTTC. It is translated as CASSIYGGRGLNYGYTF.

This clone was detected a few times. This chain links TRBV4-2 with TRBJ1-2; 11 nucleotides align to TRBD1. CDR3 length equals 17 residues. Germline lookup yields CDR1 LGHNA and CDR2 YNFKEQ. V shed 2 bases, J shed 4 bases, and the junction held 9 bases outside the gene matches. The CDR3 bases are TGTGCCAGCAGCCAAACCCCCGGACAGGGGGCGACCTATGGCTACACCTTC. Translating gives CASSQTPGQGATYGYTF.

Points on this clone: Other DNA sequences of this sample code for an identical CDR3. V is TRBV5-1 and J is TRBJ2-7, with D uncertain. Trimming took 5 bases from V and 0 from J, leaving 9 bases between them. This CDR3 contains 13 residues. Germline-derived CDR1 and CDR2 are SGHRS and YFSETQ. CDR3 sequence reads: CASSGLASYEQYF. The CDR3 DNA sequence: TGCGCCAGCAGTGGTTTGGCCTCCTACGAGCAGTACTTC.

The chain joins TRBV4-1 to TRBJ2-6, with D perhaps matching TRBD1 (6 bases). Trimming took off 4 bases at V and 0 bases at J, with 13 bases between the two ends. The CDR3 covers 17 residues. Germline V gene sequence: CDR1 MGHRA, CDR2 YSYEKL. Here the CDR3 reads CASSPNTGHSGANVLTF. The CDR3 nucleotides read TGCGCCAGCAGCCCCAATACAGGGCACTCTGGGGCCAACGTCCTGACTTTC.

Only a few counts were recorded for this clone. The CDR3 DNA follows: TGTGCCAGCAGCTTTGGGCAGGGTCGCACAGATACGCAGTATTTT. It is translated as CASSFGQGRTDTQYF. The chain carries TRBV7-2 and TRBJ2-3; possible D gene TRBD1, 5 bases. Germline V gene lookup returns CDR1 SGHTA and CDR2 FQGNSA. V was shortened by 3 bases and J by 1 base, with 11 bases between the two germline ends. The CDR3 sequence is 15 residues long.